Many counts were recorded for the clone carrying this T cell receptor (beta chain). Each CDR3 protein gets one entry after TCRdb re-called the 5' RACE reads with MiXCR. Of a few hundred thousand distinct CDR3 sequences listed, about 10% are singletons. This specimen comes from a study of CD8 T cells in ankylosing spondylitis. V dropped 2 bases and J dropped 6; count of bases not matched to a gene: 5. This CDR3 spans 14 amino acids. Germline CDR1 and CDR2: KGHSH and LQKENI. V usage is TRBV18 and J usage is TRBJ2-7; 9 nucleotides align to TRBD1. The source is a male donor with ankylosing spondylitis or in good health (not recorded which). The sequenced material came from blood, either unsorted or a sorted T cell fraction (not recorded which). CDR3 loop: CASSPWTGEGEQYF. The DNA of the CDR3 is TGTGCCAGCTCACCATGGACAGGGGAGGGCGAGCAGTACTTC.